These T cell receptor beta chains were read from a single sample in a study of blood T cells in healthy people across ages. TCRdb recomputed calls from the 5' RACE reads with MiXCR, one row per CDR3 protein. The sample lists over 1,300,000 distinct CDR3 sequences, approximately 63% occurring once. Source material: blood. The receptors originated from a man between 18 and 29 years old in good health. CDR3s include the opening cysteine and the closing phenylalanine or tryptophan. D genes are given only for firm matches. Part of the rows lack a size; the others show once, few, many or a class for expanded clones.

len | abundance | d_gene | j_gene | v_gene | CDR3aa | CDR3nt
14 | - | TRBD2 | TRBJ2-5 | TRBV18 | CASALAGIQETQYF | TGTGCCAGCGCCTTAGCGGGCATACAAGAGACCCAGTACTTC
15 | few | - | TRBJ2-1 | TRBV29-1 | CSLFGAGASYNEQFF | TGCAGCCTCTTTGGGGCCGGGGCCTCCTACAATGAGCAGTTCTTC
12 | - | - | TRBJ2-5 | TRBV20-1 | CSAHRAGETQYF | TGCAGTGCCCATCGGGCCGGGGAGACCCAGTACTTC
16 | few | TRBD1 | TRBJ1-5 | TRBV15 | CATWSATGLRNQPQHF | TGTGCCACCTGGTCGGCGACAGGGCTTCGGAATCAGCCCCAGCATTTT
15 | once | - | TRBJ1-2 | TRBV9 | CASSGGRGGLYGYTF | TGTGCCAGCAGCGGCGGGCGCGGGGGTCTTTATGGCTACACCTTC
15 | - | TRBD1 | TRBJ2-7 | TRBV29-1 | CSVEGGQGAAYEQYF | TGCAGCGTTGAAGGCGGACAGGGGGCGGCCTACGAGCAGTACTTC
15 | - | - | TRBJ1-2 | TRBV4-1 | CASSQDLGAGYGYTF | TGCGCCAGCAGCCAAGATCTCGGGGCAGGGTATGGCTACACCTTC
20 | few | - | TRBJ2-7 | TRBV12-3/TRBV12-4 | CASSLVDLPLHQKASYEQYF | TGTGCCAGCAGTTTAGTCGACCTGCCCCTCCATCAAAAGGCTTCCTACGAGCAGTACTTC
15 | - | TRBD2 | TRBJ2-1 | TRBV5-4 | CASSRTSGPYNEQFF | TGTGCCAGCAGCCGGACTAGCGGCCCCTACAATGAGCAGTTCTTC
13 | few | TRBD2 | TRBJ2-1 | TRBV20-1 | CSARAGDYNEQFF | TGCAGTGCTCGTGCGGGAGATTACAATGAGCAGTTCTTC
11 | - | - | TRBJ2-4 | TRBV30 | CAWSNIREQYF | TGTGCCTGGAGTAATATACGGGAGCAGTACTTC
18 | - | - | TRBJ2-7 | TRBV7-8 | CASSFSPPSEGPSYEQYF | TGTGCCAGCAGCTTCTCACCCCCTTCCGAGGGGCCTTCCTACGAGCAGTACTTC
17 | - | - | TRBJ1-5 | TRBV4-1 | CASSQDESVGFNQPQHF | TGCGCCAGCAGCCAAGATGAAAGCGTCGGCTTCAATCAGCCCCAGCATTTT
16 | - | - | TRBJ1-1 | TRBV16 | CASSPPELVGVAEAFF | TGTGCCAGCAGCCCCCCGGAGTTAGTTGGTGTTGCTGAAGCTTTCTTT
12 | - | - | TRBJ2-5 | TRBV20-1 | CSAAEYQETQYF | TGCAGTGCTGCAGAGTACCAAGAGACCCAGTACTTC
16 | - | TRBD1 | TRBJ1-5 | TRBV6-6 | CASSPQTGGREQPQHF | TGTGCCAGCAGCCCCCAGACAGGGGGCAGGGAGCAGCCCCAGCATTTT
13 | few | - | TRBJ2-7 | TRBV20-1 | CSASTQAGYEQYF | TGCAGTGCTAGCACACAGGCAGGCTACGAGCAGTACTTC
16 | - | TRBD1 | TRBJ2-3 | TRBV24-1 | CATSDPRTGPTDTQYF | TGTGCCACCAGTGACCCGAGGACAGGGCCCACAGATACGCAGTATTTT
15 | - | - | TRBJ2-7 | TRBV5-4 | CASSLDATSTYEQYF | TGTGCCAGCAGCTTGGACGCTACCTCAACCTACGAGCAGTACTTC
16 | - | - | TRBJ1-4 | TRBV7-8 | CASSLIGVATNEKLFF | TGTGCCAGCAGCTTAATAGGGGTCGCAACTAATGAAAAACTGTTTTTT
15 | once | - | TRBJ2-3 | TRBV4-1 | CASSQRESSADTQYF | TGCGCCAGCAGCCAACGGGAAAGTAGCGCAGATACGCAGTATTTT
13 | - | - | TRBJ2-7 | TRBV20-1 | CSARDSLGYEQYF | TGCAGTGCCAGGGACTCCCTCGGGTACGAGCAGTACTTC
11 | once | - | TRBJ1-1 | TRBV29-1 | CSGSGQTEAFF | TGCAGCGGGAGTGGGCAAACTGAAGCTTTCTTT
12 | - | - | TRBJ1-1 | TRBV29-1 | CSVARGGTEAFF | TGCAGCGTTGCCAGGGGTGGGACTGAAGCTTTCTTT
12 | - | - | TRBJ2-5 | TRBV20-1 | CSARTAGETQYF | TGCAGTGCTAGGACCGCGGGGGAGACCCAGTACTTC
19 | - | TRBD2 | TRBJ2-5 | TRBV7-2 | CASSPILEGVAGPQETQYF | TGTGCCAGCAGCCCTATCCTCGAGGGGGTAGCGGGACCCCAAGAGACCCAGTACTTC
13 | few | - | TRBJ1-2 | TRBV7-9 | CASSSETVYGYTF | TGTGCCAGCAGCTCAGAGACGGTCTATGGCTACACCTTC
12 | many | - | TRBJ2-3 | TRBV12-3/TRBV12-4 | CASNPGSDTQYF | TGTGCCAGCAATCCGGGCTCAGATACGCAGTATTTT
16 | - | - | TRBJ2-7 | TRBV6-1 | CASSIRPTGSSYEQYF | TGTGCCAGCAGTATTCGGCCGACCGGGTCCTCCTACGAGCAGTACTTC
15 | - | - | TRBJ2-1 | TRBV5-1 | CASSLVPRSSYEQFF | TGCGCCAGCAGCTTGGTACCGCGGAGCTCCTACGAGCAGTTCTTC
15 | - | - | TRBJ1-1 | TRBV3-1 | CASSQDDSRATEAFF | TGTGCCAGCAGCCAAGATGATTCCAGGGCCACTGAAGCTTTCTTT
16 | - | TRBD2 | TRBJ2-5 | TRBV7-6 | CASSLVLAGKKETQYF | TGTGCCAGCAGCTTAGTTCTAGCGGGGAAAAAAGAGACCCAGTACTTC
14 | - | - | TRBJ1-2 | TRBV6-2/TRBV6-3 | CASSPGGYNYGYTF | TGTGCCAGCAGTCCCGGCGGTTATAACTATGGCTACACCTTC
15 | - | - | TRBJ1-2 | TRBV11-2 | CASSLTRDAPYGYTF | TGTGCCAGCAGCCTCACGCGGGACGCGCCCTATGGCTACACCTTC
11 | few | - | TRBJ1-5 | TRBV12-3/TRBV12-4 | CASTSNQPQHF | TGTGCCAGCACCTCCAATCAGCCCCAGCATTTT
17 | - | TRBD2 | TRBJ2-1 | TRBV7-2 | CASSPRTSGVTYNEQFF | TGTGCCAGCAGCCCCCGGACTAGCGGGGTGACCTACAATGAGCAGTTCTTC
16 | once | TRBD2 | TRBJ2-3 | TRBV20-1 | CSARRGAGGYPDTQYF | TGCAGTGCTAGAAGGGGCGCGGGGGGGTACCCAGATACGCAGTATTTT
17 | - | - | TRBJ2-3 | TRBV9 | CASSDPRAQISTDTQYF | TGTGCCAGCAGCGACCCACGAGCACAAATCAGCACAGATACGCAGTATTTT
15 | - | TRBD2 | TRBJ2-7 | TRBV29-1 | CSVGGLAGEMGEQYF | TGCAGCGTTGGTGGACTAGCGGGAGAAATGGGCGAGCAGTACTTC
15 | - | - | TRBJ1-6 | TRBV14 | CASSHLGGHNSPLHF | TGTGCCAGCAGCCATCTGGGCGGTCATAATTCACCCCTCCACTTT
14 | - | - | TRBJ2-5 | TRBV12-3/TRBV12-4 | CASRVDRHQETQYF | TGTGCCAGCAGGGTCGACAGACACCAAGAGACCCAGTACTTC
15 | - | TRBD2 | TRBJ2-5 | TRBV28 | CASSFKSSGGETQYF | TGTGCCAGCAGTTTCAAGTCTAGCGGGGGAGAGACCCAGTACTTC
13 | - | - | TRBJ1-1 | TRBV7-9 | CASSYTGGSEAFF | TGTGCCAGCAGCTACACGGGCGGGTCTGAAGCTTTCTTT
15 | - | - | TRBJ2-5 | TRBV5-1 | CASSAALTRQETQYF | TGCGCCAGCAGCGCGGCCCTGACTAGACAAGAGACCCAGTACTTC
15 | - | TRBD1 | TRBJ2-7 | TRBV27 | CASKPYMGTGYEQYF | TGTGCCAGCAAACCGTATATGGGGACAGGCTACGAGCAGTACTTC
15 | - | TRBD1 | TRBJ1-2 | TRBV9 | CAGSVAPTGVYGYTF | TGTGCCGGCAGCGTAGCCCCGACAGGGGTCTATGGCTACACCTTC
14 | - | - | TRBJ1-2 | TRBV6-5 | CASSSGRQVDGYTF | TGTGCCAGCAGCTCAGGAAGACAAGTGGATGGCTACACCTTC
12 | - | - | TRBJ2-6 | TRBV10-3 | CAIGPGANVLTF | TGTGCCATCGGACCTGGGGCCAACGTCCTGACTTTC
13 | - | - | TRBJ2-7 | TRBV28 | CASSPFPSYEQYF | TGTGCCAGCAGCCCTTTCCCCTCCTACGAGCAGTACTTC
13 | - | TRBD1 | TRBJ2-1 | TRBV6-2/TRBV6-3 | CASSQDRGLEQFF | TGTGCCAGCAGCCAGGACAGGGGGCTTGAGCAGTTCTTC
13 | - | - | TRBJ2-7 | TRBV6-1 | CASRAQVNYEQYF | TGTGCCAGCAGGGCTCAAGTAAACTACGAGCAGTACTTC
15 | - | - | TRBJ2-7 | TRBV12-3/TRBV12-4 | CASSLTDSPVYEQYF | TGTGCCAGCAGCCTCACGGACAGTCCAGTGTACGAGCAGTACTTC